The subject of this entry is one T cell receptor beta chain. Germline V gene lookup returns CDR1 MGHDK and CDR2 SYGVNS. V shed 5 bases and J 2 bases; nucleotides not matched to a gene: 3. There are 14 residues in the CDR3. Membership in each cohort depended on participant-reported clinical history. The assay was immunoSEQ multiplex PCR, and TCRdb's table has in-frame clones only and misses some. The profile covers roughly 270,000 clones, with around 85% appearing a single time and 2% to 3% taken by the ten largest. This specimen belongs to a study of blood T cell repertoires in COVID-19. The clonotype originates from a woman aged 45-65 years who had recovered from COVID-19. What was sequenced was PBMCs or T cells enriched from blood (not recorded which). The chain has TRBV25-1 and TRBJ2-1; the match to TRBD2 covers 7 bases. The CDR3 sequence: CASSIAGTYNEQFF. The CDR3 DNA follows: TGTGCCAGCAGTATAGCGGGCACCTACAATGAGCAGTTCTTC.